The 28 T cell receptor beta chains given below trace back to one sample, sequenced in a study of technical replicates of blood from a handful of donors. Data came from immunoSEQ multiplex PCR; TCRdb stores just in-frame clones and leaves some out. The sample includes around 70,000 clones, approximately 94% of them seen just once. Material for sequencing was T cells isolated from PBMCs. These receptor sequences come from a human donor in good health.

The DNA for the CDR3 is TGTGCCAGCAGCCAAGGTGGTCGGGACAATGAGCAGTTCTTC. Protein sequence: CASSQGGRDNEQFF. The V and J genes are TRBV4-2 and TRBJ2-1; D is unresolved. Trimming took off 1 base at V and 5 bases at J, with 9 bases between the two ends. Germline V gives CDR1 LGHNA, CDR2 YNFKEQ. The CDR3 loop spans 14 amino acids.

The V call is TRBV5-1, the J call TRBJ2-7, with 9 bases aligning to TRBD1. V lost 0 bases to trimming and J lost 5 bases; unmatched junction nucleotides: 6. Germline V lookup: CDR1 SGHRS, CDR2 YFSETQ. This CDR3 region has 15 residues. CDR3 region: CASSLVGDRDHEQYF. The CDR3 nucleotides read TGCGCCAGCAGCTTGGTGGGGGACAGGGACCACGAGCAGTACTTC.

The chain employs TRBV6-1 and TRBJ2-7; 8 bases fit TRBD1. CDR1 and CDR2 from the germline V gene are MNHNS and SASEGT. Trimming at V came to 7 bases and at J to 4 bases, leaving 3 bases not matched to a gene. The CDR3 is 12 amino acids. CDR3 nucleotides: TGTGCCAGCACCGGGACAGGATACGAGCAGTACTTC. Protein: CASTGTGYEQYF.

The chain has TRBV5-6 and TRBJ1-2; tentative D call: TRBD1 (5 bases). V dropped 1 base and J dropped 7 bases, with 14 bases sitting between them. Germline lookup yields CDR1 SGHDT and CDR2 YYEEEE. The CDR3 length is 14 residues. CDR3 coding DNA: TGTGCCAGCAGCTTGAAACAGGTGGTCTTTGGCTACACCTTC. Its translation: CASSLKQVVFGYTF.

This rearrangement joins TRBV27 to TRBJ2-7, with TRBD2 matching over 9 bases. Germline CDR1 and CDR2: MNHEY and SMNVEV (reference sequence). The CDR3 spans 16 residues. With 5 bases clipped from V and 2 bases from J, the junction kept 10 bases outside the gene matches. In DNA, the CDR3 is TGTGCCAGCAGTCGAAGCCGGACTAGCGCGACCTACGAGCAGTACTTC. Translating gives CASSRSRTSATYEQYF.

CDR3 in DNA: TGTGCCATCAATACCGGGACAGACACAGATACGCAGTATTTT. The encoded protein is CAINTGTDTDTQYF. The chain carries TRBV10-3 and TRBJ2-3, with 7 nucleotides matching TRBD1. V shed 7 bases and J 2 bases; nucleotides not matched to a gene: 6. This CDR3 has 14 amino acids. Germline-derived CDR1 and CDR2 are ENHRY and SYGVKD.

The V and J genes are TRBV7-9 and TRBJ1-1, with 8 bases fitting TRBD1. After removal of 5 bases from V and 2 bases from J, the junction contained 7 bases not matched to a gene. The CDR3 extends over 15 amino acids. The germline gives CDR1 SEHNR, CDR2 FQNEAQ (reference sequence). CDR3: CASSPQDRANTEAFF. The CDR3 DNA sequence: TGTGCCAGCAGCCCTCAGGACAGGGCTAACACTGAAGCTTTCTTT.

This chain uses TRBV30 with TRBJ2-2, with 14 nucleotides matching TRBD2. CDR3 length: 15 residues. The V and J ends lost 4 bases and 7 bases, in that order; junction bases with no gene match: 5. Germline-derived CDR1 and CDR2 are GTSNPN and SVGIG (reference sequence). For the CDR3, the DNA is TGTGCCTGGACAAGACTAGCGGGAGGGGTCGGGGAGCTGTTTTTT. This translates into CAWTRLAGGVGELFF.

The chain is built from TRBV27 and TRBJ1-1; D perhaps matches TRBD1 (5 bases). Trimming cost V 4 bases and J 0 bases, with 12 bases left between them. This CDR3 is built from 15 residues. CDR1 MNHEY and CDR2 SMNVEV come from the germline V gene (reference sequence). The chain's CDR3 is CASSSTGVVNTEAFF. The CDR3 DNA sequence: TGTGCCAGCAGTTCCACGGGGGTGGTGAACACTGAAGCTTTCTTT.

The chain carries TRBV7-2 and TRBJ2-5; no reliable D call. CDR3 length: 12 residues. The V gene lost 1 base and the J gene lost 5 bases, with 5 bases spanning the gap. Germline V lookup: CDR1 SGHTA, CDR2 FQGNSA. CDR3 DNA sequence: TGTGCCAGCAGCTTAGGCAGGGAGACCCAGTACTTC. Its protein is CASSLGRETQYF. The variable domain in full, with the rest retrieved from reference TRBV7-2 and TRBJ2-5, is GAGVSQSPSNKVTEKGKDVELRCDPISGHTALYWYRQSLGQGLEFLIYFQGNSAPDKSGLPSDRFSAERTGGSVSTLTIQRTQQEDSAVYLCASSLGRETQYFGPGTRLLVL.

CDR3 protein: CASSTLMNTEAFF. CDR3 coding DNA: TGTGCCAGCTCAACCCTAATGAACACTGAAGCTTTCTTT. The rearrangement uses TRBV6-1 and TRBJ1-1; no reliable D call. Germline lookup yields CDR1 MNHNS and CDR2 SASEGT. The length of the CDR3 is 13 residues. Trimming took 8 bases from V and 0 from J, leaving 10 bases between them.

In nucleotides, the CDR3 is TGTGCCAGCGCCTCTCGAAACACAGGGCCCCTCTACGAGCAGTACTTC. This gives the protein CASASRNTGPLYEQYF. This chain links TRBV27 with TRBJ2-7, with a tentative D call TRBD1 (6 bases). The V gene's germline CDR1 is MNHEY and CDR2 SMNVEV (reference sequence). V lost 8 bases to trimming and J lost 3 bases, with 23 bases between them. The CDR3 covers 16 residues.

V usage is TRBV21-1 and J usage is TRBJ2-5; the D call in the table, TRBD1, was not verified against the DNA. TRBV21-1 is flagged as a pseudogene. This CDR3 region has 16 residues. CDR3 residues: CASSKGVKGRGRTQYF. CDR3 sequence (DNA): TGTGCCAGCAGCAAAGGAGTCAAAGGAAGGGGCAGGACCCAGTACTTC.

The chain employs TRBV7-2 and TRBJ1-5; 7 positions agree with TRBD1. Per the germline V gene, CDR1 is SGHTA and CDR2 is FQGNSA. The J segment lost 4 bases and the V segment lost 2 bases, leaving 5 bases of the junction unmatched. This CDR3 region has 15 residues. The CDR3 spells CASSLLRGVNQPQHF. CDR3 nucleotides: TGTGCCAGCAGCTTACTCAGGGGGGTAAATCAGCCCCAGCATTTT.

The rearrangement uses TRBV12-5 and TRBJ1-1, with a tentative D call TRBD1 (5 bases). CDR3 length equals 15 residues. The V gene's germline CDR1 is LGHNT and CDR2 FRNRAP. V dropped 2 bases and J dropped 0 bases, with 10 bases sitting between them. CDR3 DNA sequence: TGTGCTAGTGGTTTGCCCACAGGACTGAACACTGAAGCTTTCTTT. Residues: CASGLPTGLNTEAFF.

The chain links TRBV19 to TRBJ2-2; D is unresolved. The CDR3 consists of 13 residues. V lost 3 bases and J lost 6, with 8 bases in between. Germline-derived CDR1 and CDR2 are LNHDA and SQIVND (reference sequence). The CDR3 nucleotides read TGTGCCAGTAGTATCACAGAACCCGGGGAGCTGTTTTTT. Protein sequence: CASSITEPGELFF.

This chain connects TRBV5-1 to TRBJ2-7, with D maybe TRBD2 (5 bases). V shed 0 bases and J shed 0 bases, with 10 bases lying between them. The CDR3 consists of 15 residues. Germline V gene lookup returns CDR1 SGHRS and CDR2 YFSETQ. This chain's CDR3 is CASSLERVSSYEQYF. The CDR3 coding sequence is TGCGCCAGCAGCTTGGAGAGGGTCAGCTCCTACGAGCAGTACTTC.

The chain links TRBV6-5 to TRBJ1-2; D may be TRBD1 (5 bases). This CDR3 has 15 residues. Germline V lookup: CDR1 MNHEY, CDR2 SVGAGI. V was pared by 4 bases and J by 8 bases, with 20 bases between. The DNA of the CDR3 is TGTGCCAGCAGTTCCGCCGTGGGGGAGGGCCGGGGCTACACCTTC. The encoded protein is CASSSAVGEGRGYTF.

The chain uses TRBV23-1 and TRBJ1-1; D may be TRBD1 (5 bases). Being an ORF, TRBV23-1 has a function that is uncertain. V gave up 2 bases and J gave up 1 base, with 11 bases separating them. The CDR3 sequence is 15 residues long. The CDR3 bases are TGCGCCAGCAGTCAAAGGCCCCAGGGGAACACTGAAGCTTTCTTT. Its protein product is CASSQRPQGNTEAFF.

The V call is TRBV13, the J call TRBJ2-7; TRBD2 agrees at 13 bases. Germline assignment: CDR1 PRHDT and CDR2 FYEKMQ (reference sequence). The CDR3 totals 19 residues. Germline trimming cut 4 bases from V and 0 bases from J; bases unmatched to any gene: 12. CDR3 amino acids: CASSYGLAGDLLSSYEQYF. The CDR3, as DNA: TGTGCCAGCAGCTACGGACTAGCGGGAGACCTCCTTAGCTCCTACGAGCAGTACTTC.

The genes are TRBV29-1 and TRBJ1-2, with D possibly being TRBD1 (6 bases). Germline CDR1 reads SQVTM; CDR2 reads ANQGSEA. The CDR3 length is 14 residues. The germline V and J ends were trimmed by 6 bases and 7 bases, with 21 bases remaining between them. CDR3 sequence (DNA): TGCAGCGTAGCCAGGGATACAGGGTCCCTTGGCTACACCTTC. Translation: CSVARDTGSLGYTF.

The genes are TRBV5-4 and TRBJ2-1; no firm D call. This CDR3 contains 15 residues. V was cut by 0 bases and J by 0 bases, with 7 bases left in between. Germline V CDR1 and CDR2: SGHNT, YYREEE (reference sequence). CDR3 coding DNA: TGTGCCAGCAGCTTGGACCGGAGCTCCTACAATGAGCAGTTCTTC. Residues: CASSLDRSSYNEQFF.

The chain links TRBV10-3 to TRBJ1-1; no firm D call. There are 14 residues in the CDR3. CDR1 is ENHRY and CDR2 is SYGVKD in the germline V gene. Trimming took 1 base from V and 1 from J, leaving 7 bases between them. DNA of the CDR3: TGTGCCATCAGTGAGTGGGCCCAGAACACTGAAGCTTTCTTT. Translated: CAISEWAQNTEAFF.

The chain has TRBV2 and TRBJ2-2; the D gene is possibly TRBD1 (5 bases). The CDR3 is made up of 14 amino acids. Trimming left V 5 bases short and J 3 bases short, with 10 bases between. Germline V gene lookup returns CDR1 SNHLY and CDR2 FYNNEI. CDR3 sequence: CASSRTRDTGELFF. In DNA form, the CDR3 reads TGTGCCAGCAGTAGAACCAGGGACACCGGGGAGCTGTTTTTT.

The V call is TRBV19, the J call TRBJ1-5, with 12 bases lining up with TRBD1. Germline V CDR1 and CDR2: LNHDA, SQIVND (reference sequence). Trimming removed 9 bases from V and 5 bases from J; junction bases left unmatched: 8. The CDR3 consists of 15 residues. The CDR3 nucleotides read TGTGCCAGCGACCGGGACAGGGGGCGATATCAGCCCCAGCATTTT. Translating gives CASDRDRGRYQPQHF.

The chain combines TRBV27 with TRBJ2-2; 7 nucleotides agree with TRBD2. The V gene's germline CDR1 is MNHEY and CDR2 SMNVEV (reference sequence). This CDR3 has 17 amino acids. J gave up 0 bases and V 1 base, and 5 bases lay outside the gene matches. The DNA for the CDR3 is TGTGCCAGCAGTTTATTTAGCGGGCTCGCGAACACCGGGGAGCTGTTTTTT. It is translated as CASSLFSGLANTGELFF.

The chain is built from TRBV27 and TRBJ2-7; TRBD1 is a possible D gene (5 bases). Trimming shortened V by 4 bases and J by 2 bases, and 9 bases separated the two germline ends. This CDR3 region has 13 residues. Germline CDR1 reads MNHEY; CDR2 reads SMNVEV (reference sequence). The CDR3 sequence is CASSSGRAYEQYF. The CDR3, as DNA: TGTGCCAGCAGTTCCGGCAGGGCCTACGAGCAGTACTTC.

The J gene is TRBJ1-5, the V gene TRBV18, with TRBD1 as a possible D gene (5 bases). CDR1 is KGHSH and CDR2 is LQKENI in the germline V gene. The CDR3 totals 17 residues. Trimming took off 6 bases at V and 0 bases at J, with 18 bases between the two ends. CDR3 in amino acids: CASSASAQGYSNQPQHF. CDR3 coding DNA: TGTGCCAGCTCCGCTTCAGCCCAGGGTTATAGCAATCAGCCCCAGCATTTT.